This T cell receptor beta chain was sequenced during a study of early T cells in non-severe SARS-CoV-2 infection. Germline CDR1 and CDR2: WSHSY and SAAADI. CDR3 length: 16 amino acids. The V end was cut by 2 bases, the J end by 6 bases, with 16 bases between. The sample holds many counts of this clonotype. The antigen is not known. General study findings and limits: VDJdb matching skewed toward anti-spike CD8 responses, missing private and CD4 specificities.

TCRdb passed the 5' RACE reads through MiXCR, listing each CDR3 protein once. Counted here are around 60,000 distinct CDR3 sequences, 20% to 25% occurring once; the ten biggest clones make up 16%. The source is an adult who was a healthcare worker with PCR-confirmed SARS-CoV-2 infection or an uninfected control (not recorded which). The source was whole blood, collected at baseline. The chain recombines TRBV10-2 with TRBJ2-2; D may be TRBD1 (6 bases). CDR3 amino acids: CASSETLQGWAGELFF. The DNA of the CDR3 is TGCGCCAGCAGTGAGACCCTACAGGGATGGGCCGGGGAGCTGTTTTTT.